This T cell receptor (beta chain) originates from a study of patients and donors after allogeneic stem cell transplantation. TCRdb re-derived calls from the RT-PCR reads in MiXCR, one entry per CDR3 protein. This table has hundreds of thousands of distinct CDR3 sequences, 16% appearing once. The V and J ends lost 5 bases and 2 bases respectively, with 12 bases between them. The CDR3 covers 14 residues. Sequences were obtained from blood, either unsorted or a sorted T cell fraction (not recorded which). This receptor was obtained from a human donor who was either an allogeneic HSCT recipient or a stem cell or donor lymphocyte infusion donor (not recorded which). It is not recorded whose cells these are; they may come from a transplant donor. The chain recombines TRBV12-3 or TRBV12-4 with TRBJ1-2; D not certain. The CDR3, as DNA: TGTGCCAGCAGTCTCGCCGGGAAGAACTATGGCTACACCTTC. Protein sequence: CASSLAGKNYGYTF.